These 24 T cell receptor beta chains were sequenced from one sample in a study of blood T cell repertoires in COVID-19 (dated by TCRdb to 2020 to 2021). Receptor amplification or capture employed the immunoSEQ multiplex PCR assay. In TCRdb, the immuneACCESS table is reduced to in-frame sequences with V and J assigned. These tables do not hold every clone; where another copy was compared, an unresolved V gene accounts for under half, and the others remain unexplained. The sample table holds almost 250,000 clones, of which more than 70% were seen once. Approximately 5% of the sample is taken by the ten largest. Material: peripheral blood. Receptors originate from a woman of 80 years or more with COVID-19, enrolled during active disease.

J is TRBJ2-5 and V is TRBV12-3 or TRBV12-4; D gene uncertain. This CDR3 is built from 12 residues. Deletions cut 6 bases from V and 5 bases from J, with 10 bases between. The CDR3 here is CASSSIGETQYF. CDR3 nucleotides: TGTGCCAGCAGCAGCATCGGGGAGACCCAGTACTTC.

The chain is built from TRBV11-3 and TRBJ2-1; tentative D call: TRBD1 (6 bases). The CDR3 is made up of 16 amino acids. V lost 1 base, J lost 2 bases, and 12 bases lay in between. CDR1 and CDR2 (germline): SGHNT, YENEEA. CDR3 DNA: TGTGCCAGCAGCTTAGTTGCAGGGGCGGCCTACAATGAGCAGTTCTTC. As protein: CASSLVAGAAYNEQFF.

V usage is TRBV5-1 and J usage is TRBJ2-5, with D possibly being TRBD1 (6 bases). The V end was cut by 4 bases, the J end by 1 base, with 8 bases between. CDR1 and CDR2 (germline): SGHRS, YFSETQ. CDR3 length: 13 residues. This chain's CDR3 is CASSGQSQETQYF. In DNA form, the CDR3 reads TGCGCCAGCAGCGGACAGTCCCAAGAGACCCAGTACTTC.

The J gene is TRBJ1-3, the V gene TRBV3-1 (or the pseudogene TRBV3-2); D unresolved. From germline, CDR1 is LGHDT and CDR2 YNNKEL (reference sequence). The length of the CDR3 is 14 residues. Trimming stripped 1 base from V and 4 bases from J, with 8 bases between. The CDR3, as DNA: TGTGCCAGCAGCCAAGTACAGACAGGAAACACCATATATTTT. This gives the protein CASSQVQTGNTIYF.

This clone was found a few times. The chain has TRBV7-9 and TRBJ1-1; 12 bases match TRBD1. This CDR3 contains 16 residues. CDR1 and CDR2 from the germline V gene are SEHNR and FQNEAQ (reference sequence). The junction had 4 bases not matched to a gene; V was cut back by 5 bases and J by 0 bases. The CDR3 DNA reads as TGTGCCAGCAGCCACGGGACAGGGGGCTTGAACACTGAAGCTTTCTTT. Translated: CASSHGTGGLNTEAFF.

With respect to this clone: At one of its ends the junction is not consistent with the germline gene, which may arise from a read error. The V gene is TRBV20-1, the J gene TRBJ1-6; 8 positions agree with TRBD1. The length of the CDR3 is 11 residues. CDR1 DFQATT and CDR2 SNEGSKA come from the germline V gene (reference sequence). The CDR3 sequence is CRGGTGTFSLF. The CDR3 DNA follows: TGCAGGGGTGGGACAGGCACCTTTTCCCTTTTT.

The chain carries TRBV28 and TRBJ1-2, with D unclear. CDR1 and CDR2 from the germline V gene are MDHEN and SYDVKM. The CDR3 spans 13 residues. Deletions cut 2 bases from V and 5 bases from J, with 9 bases between. CDR3 amino acids: CASSLPQSYGYTF. The CDR3 coding sequence is TGTGCCAGCAGTTTACCCCAGTCTTATGGCTACACCTTC.

The J gene is TRBJ2-1, the V gene TRBV6-2 or TRBV6-3; TRBD1 matches at 7 bases. This CDR3 has 17 residues. V shed 1 base, J shed 2 bases, and the junction held 8 bases outside the gene matches. Germline V gene lookup returns CDR1 MNHEY and CDR2 SVGEGT. This CDR3 reads CASSYLARTGTYNEQFF. In nucleotides, the CDR3 is TGTGCCAGCAGTTACTTGGCCAGGACAGGAACCTACAATGAGCAGTTCTTC.

The chain has TRBV11-2 and TRBJ2-5, with 8 bases identical to TRBD1. J was trimmed by 3 bases and V by 5 bases; bases with no gene match: 8. CDR3 size: 15 residues. CDR1 is SGHAT, CDR2 FQNNGV, per germline. CDR3 sequence (DNA): TGTGCCAGCAGCCCCCGGGACAGGAGAGAAGAGACCCAGTACTTC. It specifies CASSPRDRREETQYF.

A note on this clone: The limits of the CDR3 on the DNA are not certain, so only TCRdb's listed CDR3 is given. The CDR3 loop reads CSCASSYEQYF. The chain has TRBV29-1 and TRBJ2-7; TRBD1, the table's D call, lacks a check against the DNA. The CDR3 adds up to 11 amino acids, both ends counted. Germline CDR1 and CDR2: SQVTM and ANQGSEA.

As for this clone: This sample also contains other DNA sequences that code for the same CDR3. The V call is TRBV30, the J call TRBJ1-3; no reliable D call. Germline V gene sequence: CDR1 GTSNPN, CDR2 SVGIG (reference sequence). The CDR3 covers 13 residues. Trimming took off 2 bases at V and 0 bases at J, with 5 bases between the two ends. This CDR3 is CAWSPSSGNTIYF. For the CDR3, the DNA is TGTGCCTGGAGTCCTAGCTCTGGAAACACCATATATTTT.

V is TRBV11-3 and J is TRBJ1-1; D unclear. With 5 bases removed from V and 8 bases from J, the gap between germline ends came to 15 bases. The CDR3 has 13 amino acids. CDR1 is SGHNT, CDR2 YENEEA, per germline. The chain's CDR3 is CASSLSQVGEAFF. CDR3 coding DNA: TGTGCCAGCAGCCTCAGCCAGGTGGGCGAAGCTTTCTTT.

This rearrangement joins TRBV29-1 to TRBJ1-1; TRBD1 aligns across 7 bases. With V trimmed by 6 bases and J by 3 bases, 10 bases remained unmatched. The CDR3 contains 14 residues. Germline V gene data show CDR1 as SQVTM and CDR2 as ANQGSEA. The CDR3 region has the DNA TGCAGCGTCAAGCCAACAGGGGAGTACACTGAAGCTTTCTTT. Protein: CSVKPTGEYTEAFF.

This clone was seen a single time. The rearrangement uses TRBV7-2 and TRBJ2-1, with 9 bases fitting TRBD2. J was trimmed by 5 bases and V by 0 bases; bases with no gene match: 8. Germline V CDR1 and CDR2: SGHTA, FQGNSA. The CDR3 runs 17 residues. The CDR3 bases are TGTGCCAGCAGCTTAGCGGCGAGAAGCGGGGGGCACAATGAGCAGTTCTTC. It translates to CASSLAARSGGHNEQFF.

CDR3 nucleotides: TGTGCCAGCAGCCAAAACGGACAGGGGGCGGACTTAGCCAAAAACATTCAGTACTTC. It encodes CASSQNGQGADLAKNIQYF. The chain joins TRBV4-2 to TRBJ2-4; TRBD1 aligns across 11 bases. Trimming took 2 bases from V and 0 from J; bases not matched to a gene: 9. In germline, CDR1 is LGHNA, CDR2 YNFKEQ. CDR3 length: 19 residues.

The J gene is TRBJ1-1, the V gene TRBV3-1 (or the pseudogene TRBV3-2), with D perhaps TRBD1 (5 bases). The CDR3 extends over 16 amino acids. Between the trimmed V and J ends, which lost 2 bases and 4 bases, there was a span of 17 bases. CDR1 LGHDT and CDR2 YNNKEL come from the germline V gene (reference sequence). The CDR3 here is CASSQSPPGLSTEAFF. DNA of the CDR3: TGTGCCAGCAGCCAATCGCCCCCAGGGTTAAGCACTGAAGCTTTCTTT.

CDR3 protein: CASSSGQLTDTQYF. The CDR3 DNA reads TGCGCCAGCAGCTCCGGACAGCTCACAGATACGCAGTATTTT. The chain uses TRBV5-1 and TRBJ2-3; TRBD1 might be the D (6 bases). Trimming stripped 3 bases from V and 2 bases from J, with 10 bases between. Germline loops: CDR1 SGHRS, CDR2 YFSETQ. This CDR3 spans 14 amino acids.

In nucleotides, the CDR3 is TGCAGCGTTGAAGAGGGGACAGGAGGAAAAGGCTACACCTTC. Translation gives CSVEEGTGGKGYTF. The V gene is TRBV29-1, the J gene TRBJ1-2, with 8 nucleotides matching TRBD1. Germline V gene sequence: CDR1 SQVTM, CDR2 ANQGSEA. The CDR3 length is 14 residues. V shed 0 bases and J 8 bases; nucleotides not matched to a gene: 8. Full variable domain (rest looked up from reference TRBV29-1 and TRBJ1-2): SAVISQKPSRDICQRGTSLTIQCQVDSQVTMMFWYRQQPGQSLTLIATANQGSEATYESGFVIDKFPISRPNLTFSTLTVSNMSPEDSSIYLCSVEEGTGGKGYTFGSGTRLTVV.

The rearrangement uses TRBV18 and TRBJ2-5; D remains ambiguous. CDR1 and CDR2 (germline): KGHSH, LQKENI. Trimming cost V 5 bases and J 4 bases, with 8 bases left between them. The CDR3 extends over 12 amino acids. CDR3 DNA sequence: TGTGCCAGCTCAGCGATCGGAGAGACCCAGTACTTC. Translation gives CASSAIGETQYF.

The gene calls are TRBV28 and TRBJ2-1, with D possibly matching TRBD1 (5 bases). V was clipped by 6 bases and J by 1 base, with 7 bases between them. CDR1 and CDR2 (germline): MDHEN, SYDVKM. The CDR3 extends over 13 amino acids. The CDR3 sequence: CASRTASYNEQFF. CDR3 nucleotides: TGTGCCAGCAGGACAGCTTCCTACAATGAGCAGTTCTTC.

V gene TRBV2 combines with J gene TRBJ1-5, with 8 bases matching TRBD1. CDR1 is SNHLY, CDR2 FYNNEI, per germline. The CDR3 extends over 16 amino acids. V shed 5 bases, J shed 0 bases, and the junction held 6 bases outside the gene matches. CDR3: CASSQRTGPSNQPQHF. The CDR3 DNA reads as TGTGCCAGCAGTCAACGGACAGGGCCTAGCAATCAGCCCCAGCATTTT.

The chain recombines TRBV11-3 with TRBJ2-3; D possibly corresponds to TRBD1 (5 bases). Per the germline V gene, CDR1 is SGHNT and CDR2 is YENEEA. Trimming removed 0 bases at V and 4 bases at J, with 14 bases between. The CDR3 contains 16 residues. The CDR3, as DNA: TGTGCCAGCAGCTTAGAGGGCAGGGAAGTTTCAGATACGCAGTATTTT. It translates to CASSLEGREVSDTQYF.

This rearrangement joins TRBV7-2 to TRBJ2-1; TRBD2 aligns across 13 bases. The CDR3 loop spans 15 amino acids. J gave up 8 bases and V 3 bases, and 4 bases lay outside the gene matches. Looked up from germline, CDR1 is SGHTA and CDR2 is FQGNSA. The CDR3 is CASSFRLAGGHEQFF. In DNA, the CDR3 is TGTGCCAGCAGCTTTAGACTAGCGGGGGGCCATGAGCAGTTCTTC.

To note about this clone: The same CDR3 also results from other DNA sequences found in this sample. The rearrangement uses TRBV7-9 and TRBJ2-3; TRBD1 matches 8 bases. The V gene end was trimmed by 4 bases and the J gene end by 2 bases; junction bases not matched to a gene: 5. This CDR3 comprises 15 residues. Looked up from germline, CDR1 is SEHNR and CDR2 is FQNEAQ (reference sequence). The CDR3 DNA reads as TGTGCCAGCAGCTCTGGACAGGGTAACACAGATACGCAGTATTTT. Protein sequence: CASSSGQGNTDTQYF. The whole variable domain, filled in from reference TRBV7-9 and TRBJ2-3, reads DTGVSQNPRHKITKRGQNVTFRCDPISEHNRLYWYRQTLGQGPEFLTYFQNEAQLEKSRLLSDRFSAERPKGSFSTLEIQRTEQGDSAMYLCASSSGQGNTDTQYFGPGTRLTVL.